This TCR beta chain was identified during a study of shared clonotypes between healthy human individuals. Overall study: Donors were a couple of women and three men aged 18 to 49.

A remark on this clone: This sample also contains other DNA sequences that code for the same CDR3.

The germline V gene has CDR1 MNHEY and CDR2 SMNVEV (reference sequence). This CDR3 contains 13 residues. Trimming left V 1 base short and J 6 bases short, with 6 bases between. Measured with immunoSEQ multiplex PCR; TCRdb has only the in-frame clones, and not every one. The sample lists about 2.1 million clones, approximately 94% occurring once. Naive CD8 cells were CD45RO-negative, positively selected for CCR7, excluding terminally differentiated effector memory CD45RA+ cells. Source material: naive CD8+ T cells from PBMCs. The sequence was collected from a man younger than 35 in good health. Some clones in this sample may be carry-over from other donors' samples. This rearrangement joins TRBV27 to TRBJ2-2; tentatively, D is TRBD2 (5 bases). In DNA, the CDR3 is TGTGCCAGCAGTTTATTGGGAGCCGGGGAGCTGTTTTTT. Translating gives CASSLLGAGELFF.